This TCR beta chain is from a study of blood T cell repertoires in COVID-19 (dated by TCRdb to the early 2020s). Looking at the study overall: Samples covering the acute and convalescent phases of COVID-19 were provided by collaborators in the United States, Italy and Spain. The material from the prospective study consisted of cDNA or gDNA derived from T cells, B-cell-depleted T cells, or PBMCs. Subjects who had been exposed to COVID-19, were actively infected with it, or had recovered from it provided the deeply sampled blood TCRbeta repertoires that made up the dataset. The repertoires were made available in a free public database intended to serve as a resource for research on the immune response to SARS-CoV-2. Samples came from the ongoing ImmuneRACE study (first 160 participants) plus 1,254 subjects from 6 global collaborators. Sample metadata almost always included a de-identified subject ID, COVID-19 status, age in years and sex. Where available, HLA class I and class II types were taken from metadata supplied by the sample provider and were not determined by assay-based typing. Study-level results and caveats: Clinical and demographic metadata were provided uncurated, with the amount varying by source and participant.

TCRbeta CDR3 regions were amplified from genomic DNA by means of the immunoSEQ Assay, a bias-controlled multiplex PCR. Processing in the source paper ran as follows. The number of nucleated cells in each sample was estimated from the amplification of reference gene primers within the assay. To quantify the absolute abundance of each unique TCRbeta CDR3 rearrangement, sequence reads were collapsed and filtered. For each sample, productive Simpson clonality was calculated as the square root of Simpson's diversity index over productive rearrangements. TCRdb re-hosts the immuneACCESS table, in-frame sequences only. Its copies lack some clones; in the studies checked, an unresolved V gene accounts for under half of them, and the cause for the rest is not known. V and J calls and clone size are those listed in that table; D and trimming were worked out from the DNA. For this sample there are about 220,000 clones; 65% to 85% appear just once. The ten largest clones capture approximately 2.5% of the sample.

Regarding this clone: The specificity of this receptor is unknown. No qualities accompany the bases; no much larger clone lies one base away.

Collaborating institutions collected whole blood in K2EDTA tubes following their own protocols. For TCRbeta analysis, collaborator samples were shipped as frozen whole blood, as isolated PBMCs, or as DNA extracted from either sample type. The TCR comes from an older woman with acute or convalescent COVID-19. The specimen was peripheral blood.

The DNA reads as follows: TGTGCCAGTAGTATTCAGGGAGGCACTGAAGCTTTCTTT. This encodes CASSIQGGTEAFF. The chain couples TRBV19 to TRBJ1-1, with a tentative D gene TRBD1 over 5 matching bases. The germline V gene (reference sequence) sets CDR1 to LNHDA and CDR2 to SQIVND. V sheds 3 bases and J sheds 4 bases, leaving 9 bases between their ends. The CDR3 holds 13 amino acids from the cysteine to the phenylalanine. Solely the CDR3 DNA is kept, with 39 bases framed from the first base.